The 12 T cell receptor beta chains presented below share a single source sample, sequenced in a study of Graves' ophthalmopathy and Graves' hyperthyroidism. Amplified TCR beta CDR3 regions were obtained using RNA transcripts as template. First-round RT-PCR used HTBI primers; second-round multiplex PCR followed. TCRdb independently ran MiXCR on the multiplex PCR reads; one entry per CDR3 protein. The sample has around 1.1 million distinct CDR3 sequences, about 36% seen once. Sample: peripheral blood or thyroid tissue (not recorded which). The receptors stem from an adult man with Graves' hyperthyroidism.

J is TRBJ2-7 and V is TRBV6-2 or TRBV6-3; 7 bases are shared with TRBD2. V was clipped by 2 bases and J by 2 bases; unmatched bases: 9. The germline V gene encodes CDR1 MNHEY and CDR2 SVGEGT. CDR3 length: 16 residues. CDR3 amino acids: CASSYNGLADAYEQYF. CDR3 DNA: TGTGCCAGCAGTTACAATGGGCTAGCGGACGCCTACGAGCAGTACTTC.

The table lists this clonotype with many counts. The chain has TRBV19 and TRBJ2-5, with a tentative D call TRBD1 (6 bases). CDR1 and CDR2 (germline): LNHDA, SQIVND (reference sequence). CDR3 length: 13 residues. Trimming cost V 5 bases and J 6 bases, with 13 bases left between them. CDR3 in amino acids: CASSLTGRQTQYF. CDR3 nucleotides: TGTGCCAGTAGTCTGACAGGTAGACAGACCCAGTACTTC.

Written as DNA, the CDR3 is TGTGCCAGCAGCTCCCCCGTCGACAGCTACGATTACGAGCAGTACTTC. Translation gives CASSSPVDSYDYEQYF. The chain employs TRBV7-9 and TRBJ2-7; D may be TRBD1 (5 bases). The CDR3 has 16 amino acids. Germline V lookup: CDR1 SEHNR, CDR2 FQNEAQ (reference sequence). Trimming pared 4 bases from V and 4 bases from J, leaving 20 bases between.

Comments on this clonotype: One base away lies a much larger clone, so this may be a sequencing read error. The genes are TRBV11-2 and TRBJ1-6; weak D call: TRBD1 (6 bases). Per germline, CDR1 SGHAT and CDR2 FQNNGV. V lost 6 bases, J lost 11 bases, and 17 bases lay in between. The CDR3 consists of 14 residues. The CDR3 protein is CASSLQGFNPPLHF. The CDR3, as DNA: TGTGCCAGCAGTTTACAGGGATTCAATCCACCCCTCCACTTT. Using reference TRBV11-2 and TRBJ1-6 for the parts outside the CDR3, the full variable domain is EAGVAQSPRYKIIEKRQSVAFWCNPISGHATLYWYQQILGQGPKLLIQFQNNGVVDDSQLPKDRFSAERLKGVDSTLKIQPAKLEDSAVYLCASSLQGFNPPLHFGNGTRLTVT.

The chain is built from TRBV15 and TRBJ1-2, with 8 bases identical to TRBD1. CDR1 LNHNV and CDR2 YYDKDF come from the germline V gene (reference sequence). The CDR3 contains 14 residues. V lost 2 bases and J lost 6; bases outside the gene matches: 5. Here the CDR3 DNA reads TGTGCCACCAGCAGACCAGGGGGCGCGGATGGCTACACCTTC. Translation gives CATSRPGGADGYTF. The variable domain in full, with the rest retrieved from reference TRBV15 and TRBJ1-2, is DAMVIQNPRYQVTQFGKPVTLSCSQTLNHNVMYWYQQKSSQAPKLLFHYYDKDFNNEADTPDNFQSRRPNTSFCFLDIRSPGLGDTAMYLCATSRPGGADGYTFGSGTRLTVV.

At least ten counts were recorded for this clonotype. The V and J genes are TRBV2 and TRBJ2-7; D gene ambiguous. The CDR3 runs 13 residues. V lost 6 bases and J 2 bases, leaving 11 bases between the germline ends. The germline CDR1 and CDR2 sequences are SNHLY and FYNNEI. The CDR3 bases are TGTGCCAGCAGCCCCGGCCCCGCCTACGAGCAGTACTTC. This sequence encodes CASSPGPAYEQYF.

V is TRBV2 and J is TRBJ2-7; D remains ambiguous. The germline V gene encodes CDR1 SNHLY and CDR2 FYNNEI. The CDR3 covers 11 residues. Between the trimmed V and J ends, which lost 8 bases and 2 bases, there was a span of 7 bases. The CDR3 region has the DNA TGTGCCAGCGGGGTGACCTACGAGCAGTACTTC. It specifies CASGVTYEQYF.

In this sample, this clonotype turned up many times. V gene TRBV6-2 or TRBV6-3 combines with J gene TRBJ2-2; 10 bases map to TRBD1. This CDR3 spans 15 amino acids. V was pared by 5 bases and J by 3 bases, with 3 bases of the junction left unmatched. Germline CDR1 MNHEY, CDR2 SVGEGT. The CDR3 loop reads CASSTGQGDTGELFF. DNA for the CDR3: TGTGCCAGCAGTACCGGACAGGGGGACACCGGGGAGCTGTTTTTT.

Worth noting for this clonotype: A junction boundary mismatches the germline segment, possibly from a read error. CDR3 region: CASGKERNYSYTF. The CDR3 nucleotides read TGTGCCAGCGGAAAGGAGAGGAACTATAGCTACACCTTC. The chain couples TRBV9 to TRBJ1-2; no reliable D call. The germline V gene has CDR1 SGDLS and CDR2 YYNGEE. There are 13 residues in the CDR3.

The rearrangement links TRBV20-1 to TRBJ1-3; D is uncertain. Trimming cost V 6 bases and J 0 bases, with 12 bases left between them. This CDR3 region has 14 residues. Germline lookup yields CDR1 DFQATT and CDR2 SNEGSKA (reference sequence). The chain's CDR3 is CSAPQTSSGNTIYF. The CDR3 coding sequence is TGCAGTGCCCCTCAAACGAGCTCTGGAAACACCATATATTTT.

This clonotype was seen many times. This sequence joins TRBV7-9 and TRBJ2-7; D is unresolved. The V end lost 4 bases, the J end lost 1 base, and 8 bases lay between the germline ends. Germline values: CDR1 SEHNR, CDR2 FQNEAQ (reference sequence). The CDR3 extends over 13 amino acids. CDR3 sequence reads: CASSSTVSYEQYF. The CDR3 DNA is TGTGCCAGCAGCTCAACGGTTTCCTACGAGCAGTACTTC.

This clonotype was counted at least ten times. The V call is TRBV12-3 or TRBV12-4, the J call TRBJ2-5; possibly TRBD1 or TRBD2 for D (5 bases each). The CDR3 spans 17 residues. V lost 2 bases and J lost 5, with 21 bases in between. CDR3 region: CASSLSRWTNRRETQYF. CDR3 sequence (DNA): TGTGCCAGCAGTTTATCCCGATGGACAAACCGGAGGGAGACCCAGTACTTC.